A selection of T cell receptor beta chains follows, all from one sample in a study of identical twins. Each CDR3 protein gets one entry after TCRdb re-called the 5' RACE reads with MiXCR. Of 350,000 to 500,000 distinct CDR3 sequences in the sample, less than 20% were seen once. Sequenced material: naive T cells sorted from blood. The source of these receptors is a man aged 50 or older in good health. Each CDR3 is given with its conserved first and last residue. The order of the fields is V gene, J gene, D gene, clone size, CDR3 DNA, CDR3 protein. A D gene is named only where the DNA matches it firmly. Some rows mark clone size as missing; the rest say once, few, many or name a class of expanded clone.

v_gene: TRBV5-5; j_gene: TRBJ1-2; d_gene: TRBD1; abundance: NA; CDR3nt: TGTGCCAGCACCTTGAGGACAGGTTATGGCTACACCTTC; CDR3aa: CASTLRTGYGYTF
v_gene: TRBV4-1; j_gene: TRBJ1-1; d_gene: NA; abundance: NA; CDR3nt: TGCGCCAGCAGCCAAGATCAGGTTGGGGTGAACACTGAAGCTTTCTTT; CDR3aa: CASSQDQVGVNTEAFF
v_gene: TRBV5-6; j_gene: TRBJ2-7; d_gene: NA; abundance: many; CDR3nt: TGTGCCAGCAGCTTGGACAGAATTCCCTACGAGCAGTACTTC; CDR3aa: CASSLDRIPYEQYF
v_gene: TRBV20-1; j_gene: TRBJ2-7; d_gene: TRBD2; abundance: many; CDR3nt: TGCAGTGCTAGAGACCTAGCGGGAGTCTCCTACGAGCAGTACTTC; CDR3aa: CSARDLAGVSYEQYF
v_gene: TRBV24-1; j_gene: TRBJ2-1; d_gene: TRBD2; abundance: few; CDR3nt: TGTGCCACCAGTGATCCTAGCGGGAGGGCCGCATACAATGAGCAGTTCTTC; CDR3aa: CATSDPSGRAAYNEQFF
v_gene: TRBV4-1; j_gene: TRBJ2-4; d_gene: TRBD1; abundance: NA; CDR3nt: TGCGCCAGCAGCTATCAGGGGGCCGAAAACATTCAGTACTTC; CDR3aa: CASSYQGAENIQYF
v_gene: TRBV6-2/TRBV6-3; j_gene: TRBJ2-2; d_gene: TRBD2; abundance: NA; CDR3nt: TGTGCCAGCAGTTACTACAACGAAAGAGCGGGAGGGGATACCGGGGAGCTGTTTTTT; CDR3aa: CASSYYNERAGGDTGELFF
v_gene: TRBV20-1; j_gene: TRBJ2-7; d_gene: NA; abundance: many; CDR3nt: TGCAGTGTATCTAGCTACGAGCAGTACTTC; CDR3aa: CSVSSYEQYF
v_gene: TRBV18; j_gene: TRBJ1-4; d_gene: NA; abundance: NA; CDR3nt: TGTGCCAGCTCACCGCCAGGGGCCCGGGAAAAACTGTTTTTT; CDR3aa: CASSPPGAREKLFF
v_gene: TRBV20-1; j_gene: TRBJ2-4; d_gene: TRBD1; abundance: few; CDR3nt: TGCAGTCCTAGCCCCGGGACAGCGACAGCCAAAAACATTCAGTACTTC; CDR3aa: CSPSPGTATAKNIQYF
v_gene: TRBV6-5; j_gene: TRBJ1-2; d_gene: NA; abundance: many; CDR3nt: TGTGCCAGCAGTTCGACTTCTCTTGACACTGGCTACACCTTC; CDR3aa: CASSSTSLDTGYTF
v_gene: TRBV7-8; j_gene: TRBJ2-1; d_gene: TRBD2; abundance: many; CDR3nt: TGTGCCAGCAGCTTGTCCGGGGGGGAGCAGTTCTTC; CDR3aa: CASSLSGGEQFF
v_gene: TRBV7-9; j_gene: TRBJ2-1; d_gene: NA; abundance: NA; CDR3nt: TGTGCCAGCAGCTTTAATAACTACAATGAGCAGTTCTTC; CDR3aa: CASSFNNYNEQFF
v_gene: TRBV5-1; j_gene: TRBJ2-1; d_gene: NA; abundance: many; CDR3nt: TGCGCCAGCAGCTTTATCGATGAGCAGTTCTTC; CDR3aa: CASSFIDEQFF
v_gene: TRBV20-1; j_gene: TRBJ2-3; d_gene: TRBD2; abundance: many; CDR3nt: TGCAGTGCTAGATACGGGAGGGCCGGTGGGACGCAGTATTTT; CDR3aa: CSARYGRAGGTQYF
v_gene: TRBV7-8; j_gene: TRBJ1-6; d_gene: NA; abundance: many; CDR3nt: TGTGCCAGCAGCTTAGGGGCAGGGTCGAATTCACCCCTCCACTTT; CDR3aa: CASSLGAGSNSPLHF
v_gene: TRBV11-2; j_gene: TRBJ1-1; d_gene: TRBD1; abundance: many; CDR3nt: TGTGCCAGCAGCTTAGCTCTACGTGGCAGGGGGCGCCTAGTCGTTGAAGCTTTCTTT; CDR3aa: CASSLALRGRGRLVVEAFF
v_gene: TRBV27; j_gene: TRBJ2-1; d_gene: TRBD1; abundance: NA; CDR3nt: TGTGCCAGCAGTTTAAGACAGGGTTTTGAGCAGTTCTTC; CDR3aa: CASSLRQGFEQFF
v_gene: TRBV6-5; j_gene: TRBJ2-2; d_gene: TRBD1; abundance: few; CDR3nt: TGTGCCAGCAGTTCCGGGACAGGGGCTGACGGGGAGCTGTTTTTT; CDR3aa: CASSSGTGADGELFF
v_gene: TRBV20-1; j_gene: TRBJ2-5; d_gene: NA; abundance: NA; CDR3nt: TGCAGTGCTTATCCCGTGGGGGGGGGCCGGCCCAGGTACTTC; CDR3aa: CSAYPVGGGRPRYF
v_gene: TRBV19; j_gene: TRBJ2-2; d_gene: TRBD2; abundance: few; CDR3nt: TGTGCCAGACTATCCGGGACTAGGTACACCGGGGAGCTGTTTTTT; CDR3aa: CARLSGTRYTGELFF
v_gene: TRBV19; j_gene: TRBJ2-1; d_gene: NA; abundance: NA; CDR3nt: TGTGCCAGTAGTCTAGAAGCTCTAGGGGGGGGGTACAATGAGCAGTTCTTC; CDR3aa: CASSLEALGGGYNEQFF
v_gene: TRBV5-1; j_gene: TRBJ2-7; d_gene: TRBD1; abundance: many; CDR3nt: TGCGCCAGCAGCTTGGCCGGGACAGCTTACGAGCAGTACTTC; CDR3aa: CASSLAGTAYEQYF
v_gene: TRBV5-1; j_gene: TRBJ1-1; d_gene: TRBD1; abundance: NA; CDR3nt: TGCGCCAGCAGCTTGGCCGGGACAGGGAAGTTCGTTGAAGCTTTCTTT; CDR3aa: CASSLAGTGKFVEAFF
v_gene: TRBV28; j_gene: TRBJ2-5; d_gene: TRBD2; abundance: NA; CDR3nt: TGTGCCAGCAGTCCTCTAGCGGGGGGTGCGGGGCAAGAGACCCAGTACTTC; CDR3aa: CASSPLAGGAGQETQYF
v_gene: TRBV20-1; j_gene: TRBJ2-4; d_gene: NA; abundance: many; CDR3nt: TGCAGTGCCCCCCGGGCCCCAGGAAACATTCAGTACTTC; CDR3aa: CSAPRAPGNIQYF
v_gene: TRBV29-1; j_gene: TRBJ2-3; d_gene: NA; abundance: many; CDR3nt: TGCAGCGTTGCAATCGGTGGCCGGGATACGCAGTATTTT; CDR3aa: CSVAIGGRDTQYF
v_gene: TRBV20-1; j_gene: TRBJ2-7; d_gene: NA; abundance: few; CDR3nt: TGCAGTGCCCGAAAGGGACCCGGTGGTTACGAGCAGTACTTC; CDR3aa: CSARKGPGGYEQYF
v_gene: TRBV20-1; j_gene: TRBJ1-6; d_gene: TRBD1; abundance: many; CDR3nt: TGCAGTGCTCCGTACAGGGGGGATAATTCACCCCTCCACTTT; CDR3aa: CSAPYRGDNSPLHF
v_gene: TRBV6-1; j_gene: TRBJ2-1; d_gene: NA; abundance: NA; CDR3nt: TGTGCCAGCAGCCCCGGTTACGCGCAGGAGCAGTTCTTC; CDR3aa: CASSPGYAQEQFF
v_gene: TRBV11-2; j_gene: TRBJ2-7; d_gene: TRBD1; abundance: NA; CDR3nt: TGTGCCAGCAGCTTAGCGGGGACAGTGCCGGGCTACGAGCAGTACTTC; CDR3aa: CASSLAGTVPGYEQYF